The T cell receptor beta chain described here comes from a study of T cells after yellow fever vaccination. This clonotype was detected a few times. As yet, its antigen is unknown. From germline, CDR1 is MNHNS and CDR2 SASEGT. V was trimmed by 6 bases and J by 2 bases, leaving 6 bases between them. The CDR3 has 12 amino acids. In making TCR cDNA, 5'RACE template switching added a universal primer site and UMIs to it. TCRdb re-analysed the 5' RACE reads in MiXCR, keeping a single row per CDR3 protein. This sample yields 350,000 or so distinct CDR3 sequences, of which approximately 8% are seen a single time; approximately 15% belongs to the top ten. Study results and limitations: Post-booster reappearance was seen for most primary-vaccination clones (96% CD4, around 88% CD8).

V is TRBV6-1 and J is TRBJ2-3; no reliable D call. The sequence came from a man aged 18 to 30 who received the YFV17D yellow fever vaccine. The sample was PBMCs, taken 35 to 50 days after the first yellow fever vaccination. The DNA for the CDR3 is TGTGCCAGCAGAGAATACACAGATACGCAGTATTTT. Amino acid sequence: CASREYTDTQYF.